This is a list of T cell receptor beta chains from one sample in a study of T cells in Graves' hyperthyroidism and ophthalmopathy. TCRdb fed the multiplex PCR reads into MiXCR, producing one record per CDR3 protein. The table records some 510,000 distinct CDR3 sequences, around 20% of them present only once. Sequenced sample: blood. These receptors were collected from a man aged 18 to 29 with Graves' hyperthyroidism. Both conserved end residues are part of each CDR3. The D gene is left open where the match is weak. Rows give clone size only sometimes, using once, few, many, or a class for an expanded clone.

j_call	d_call	clone_size	v_call	cdr3_aa	cdr3_nt
TRBJ2-2	-	few	TRBV19	CASSIDPGVPGELFF	TGTGCCAGTAGTATAGATCCAGGGGTCCCCGGGGAGCTGTTTTTT
TRBJ2-5	TRBD1	-	TRBV9	CASSPSLGGLLETQYF	TGTGCCAGCAGCCCTTCCCTAGGGGGCCTCTTAGAGACCCAGTACTTC
TRBJ1-1	TRBD1	-	TRBV4-1	CASSQEGTGRTEAFF	TGCGCCAGCAGCCAAGAAGGGACAGGGAGAACTGAAGCTTTCTTT
TRBJ2-5	TRBD1	many	TRBV4-1	CASSQEGGQTETQYF	TGCGCCAGCAGCCAAGAAGGGGGACAGACGGAGACCCAGTACTTC
TRBJ2-2	-	few	TRBV3-2	CASSLAGRAGRSGELFF	TGTGCCAGCAGCCTCGCGGGTCGAGCGGGGAGGTCCGGGGAGCTGTTTTTT
TRBJ1-2	TRBD1	-	TRBV6-1	CASSDKGTGDGYTF	TGTGCCAGCAGTGATAAGGGGACAGGGGATGGCTACACCTTC
TRBJ1-5	-	few	TRBV6-2/TRBV6-3	CASSWINRQLYSNQPQHF	TGTGCCAGCAGCTGGATAAACCGACAGCTATATAGCAATCAGCCCCAGCATTTT
TRBJ2-7	-	many	TRBV11-2	CASSLAVGDYEQYF	TGTGCCAGCAGCTTAGCGGTGGGGGACTACGAGCAGTACTTC
TRBJ1-5	-	many	TRBV10-3	CAISEGGGRQPQHF	TGTGCCATCAGTGAGGGGGGGGGGCGGCAGCCCCAGCATTTT
TRBJ1-5	TRBD1	many	TRBV2	CASRPTGGLNQPQHF	TGTGCCAGCAGGCCCACAGGGGGTTTAAATCAGCCCCAGCATTTT